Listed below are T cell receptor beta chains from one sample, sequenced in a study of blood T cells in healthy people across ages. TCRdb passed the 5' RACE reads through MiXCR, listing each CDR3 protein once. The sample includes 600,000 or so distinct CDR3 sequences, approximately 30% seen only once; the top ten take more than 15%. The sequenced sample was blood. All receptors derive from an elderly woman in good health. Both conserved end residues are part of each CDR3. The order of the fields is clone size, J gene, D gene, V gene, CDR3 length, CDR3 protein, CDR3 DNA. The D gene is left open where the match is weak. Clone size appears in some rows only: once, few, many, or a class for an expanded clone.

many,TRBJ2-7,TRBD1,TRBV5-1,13,CANSPDRVNEQYF,TGCGCCAACTCCCCGGACAGGGTCAACGAGCAGTACTTC
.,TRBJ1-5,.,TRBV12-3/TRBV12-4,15,CASSSTLTPLQPQHF,TGTGCCAGCAGTTCGACCCTGACACCCCTTCAGCCCCAGCATTTT
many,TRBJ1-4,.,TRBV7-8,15,CASTLTPGSNEKLFF,TGTGCCAGCACCCTTACCCCGGGGTCCAATGAAAAACTGTTTTTT
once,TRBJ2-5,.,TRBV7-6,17,CASSLRMGLMGKETQYF,TGTGCCAGCAGCTTACGGATGGGCCTGATGGGCAAAGAGACCCAGTACTTC
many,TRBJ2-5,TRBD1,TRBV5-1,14,CASSFGQGGQTQYF,TGCGCCAGCAGCTTTGGACAGGGCGGACAGACCCAGTACTTC
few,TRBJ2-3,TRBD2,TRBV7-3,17,CASSSETSGGPTDTQYF,TGTGCCAGCAGCTCCGAGACTAGCGGGGGACCAACAGATACGCAGTATTTT
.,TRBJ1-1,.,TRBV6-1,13,CASSSSRGPEAFF,TGTGCCAGCAGTTCGTCCAGGGGCCCTGAAGCTTTCTTT
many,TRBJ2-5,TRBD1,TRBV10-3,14,CAISQDRSMETQYF,TGTGCCATCAGCCAGGACAGGAGCATGGAGACCCAGTACTTC
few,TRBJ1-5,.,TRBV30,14,CAWSRWGEHQPQHF,TGTGCCTGGAGCCGCTGGGGGGAGCATCAGCCCCAGCATTTT
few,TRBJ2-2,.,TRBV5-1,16,CASSLDVPSNTGELFF,TGCGCCAGCAGCTTGGACGTACCGTCGAACACCGGGGAGCTGTTTTTT
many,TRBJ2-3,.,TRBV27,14,CASSRSRGTDTQYF,TGTGCCAGCAGTCGTTCGAGAGGCACAGATACGCAGTATTTT
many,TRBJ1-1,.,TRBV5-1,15,CASSPGRGASTEAFF,TGCGCCAGCAGCCCCGGTCGAGGGGCCAGCACTGAAGCTTTCTTT
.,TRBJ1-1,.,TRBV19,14,CASSTLPENTEAFF,TGTGCCAGTAGCACGCTTCCGGAAAACACTGAAGCTTTCTTT
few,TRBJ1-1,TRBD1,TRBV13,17,CASSSGTGGWGNTEAFF,TGTGCCAGCAGCTCCGGGACAGGGGGCTGGGGGAACACTGAAGCTTTCTTT
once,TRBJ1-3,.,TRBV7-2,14,CASSSGRAGNTIYF,TGTGCCAGCAGCTCCGGCCGGGCGGGAAACACCATATATTTT
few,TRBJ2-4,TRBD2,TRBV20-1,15,CSALIRLAGKDIQYF,TGCAGTGCCCTCATCCGACTAGCGGGAAAGGACATTCAGTACTTC
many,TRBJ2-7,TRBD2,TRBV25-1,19,CASSPMGLAGGTQSYEQYF,TGTGCCAGCAGTCCCATGGGACTAGCGGGGGGGACACAATCCTACGAGCAGTACTTC
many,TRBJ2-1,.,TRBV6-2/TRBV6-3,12,CASSQNSNEQFF,TGTGCCAGCAGTCAGAATTCCAATGAGCAGTTCTTC
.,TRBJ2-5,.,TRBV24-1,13,CATSPWVGDEQYF,TGTGCCACCAGTCCGTGGGTCGGGGATGAGCAGTACTTC
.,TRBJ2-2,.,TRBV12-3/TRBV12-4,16,CASSLIMGRNTGELFF,TGTGCCAGCAGTTTAATCATGGGCAGGAACACCGGGGAGCTGTTTTTT
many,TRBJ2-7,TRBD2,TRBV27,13,CASREAGDYEQYF,TGTGCCAGCAGGGAAGCGGGGGACTACGAGCAGTACTTC
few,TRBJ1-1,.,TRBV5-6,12,CASTSYTGEAFF,TGTGCCAGCACCTCATATACAGGAGAAGCTTTCTTT
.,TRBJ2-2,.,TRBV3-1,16,CASSPTGTRGTGELFF,TGTGCCAGCAGCCCGACCGGGACCCGGGGAACCGGGGAGCTGTTTTTT
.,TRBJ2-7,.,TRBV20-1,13,CSARDRQAYEQYF,TGCAGTGCTAGAGATCGGCAGGCCTACGAGCAGTACTTC
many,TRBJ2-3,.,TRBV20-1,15,CSAPRGQISTDTQYF,TGCAGTGCACCCAGGGGTCAGATTAGCACAGATACGCAGTATTTT
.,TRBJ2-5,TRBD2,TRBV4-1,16,CASSQNPSGGGETQYF,TGCGCCAGCAGCCAGAACCCTAGCGGGGGAGGAGAGACCCAGTACTTC
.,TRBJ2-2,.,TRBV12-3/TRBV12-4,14,CASIPTGVTGELFF,TGTGCCAGCATTCCGACTGGGGTTACCGGGGAGCTGTTTTTT
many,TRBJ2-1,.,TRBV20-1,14,CSASRDTIPNEQFF,TGCAGTGCTAGCCGGGACACCATCCCCAATGAGCAGTTCTTC
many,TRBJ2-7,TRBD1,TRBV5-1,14,CASSWDRAAYEQYF,TGCGCCAGCAGCTGGGACAGAGCTGCCTACGAGCAGTACTTC
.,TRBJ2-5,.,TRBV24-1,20,CATRKIRTLNPSNTQETQYF,TGTGCCACCAGGAAGATAAGAACCCTTAACCCGTCCAACACTCAAGAGACCCAGTACTTC
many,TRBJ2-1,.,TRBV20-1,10,CSAGDNEQFF,TGCAGTGCGGGGGACAATGAGCAGTTCTTC
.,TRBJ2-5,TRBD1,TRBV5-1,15,CASSLEGQGRETQYF,TGCGCCAGCAGCTTAGAAGGACAGGGAAGGGAGACCCAGTACTTC
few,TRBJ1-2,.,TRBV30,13,CAWRAGYGYGYTF,TGTGCCTGGAGGGCAGGGTACGGCTATGGCTACACCTTC
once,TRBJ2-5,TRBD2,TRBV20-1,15,CSASPQTSVGETQYF,TGCAGTGCTAGTCCCCAGACTAGCGTCGGGGAGACCCAGTACTTC
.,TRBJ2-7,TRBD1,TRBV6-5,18,CASSYPSTPRDRAYEQYF,TGTGCCAGCAGTTACCCGTCGACGCCGCGGGACAGGGCCTACGAGCAGTACTTC
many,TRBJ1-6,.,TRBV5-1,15,CASSLGPLENSPLHF,TGCGCCAGCAGCTTGGGACCACTCGAAAATTCACCCCTCCACTTT
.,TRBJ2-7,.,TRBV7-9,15,CASSATPAGSIEQYF,TGTGCCAGCAGCGCGACCCCAGCGGGTTCGATCGAGCAGTACTTC
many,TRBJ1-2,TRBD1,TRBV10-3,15,CAISEPVTGEDGYTF,TGTGCCATCAGTGAACCGGTCACAGGGGAGGATGGCTACACCTTC
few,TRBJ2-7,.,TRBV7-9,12,CASSRGYPEQYF,TGTGCCAGCAGCCGGGGTTACCCGGAGCAGTACTTC
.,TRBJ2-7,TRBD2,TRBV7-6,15,CASSPGLADSYEQYF,TGTGCCAGCAGCCCTGGTCTAGCGGACTCCTACGAGCAGTACTTC
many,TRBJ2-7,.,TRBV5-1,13,CASSLHTSYEQYF,TGCGCCAGCAGCTTGCACACTAGTTACGAGCAGTACTTC
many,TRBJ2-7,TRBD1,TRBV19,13,CASSMGTAHEQYF,TGTGCCAGTAGTATGGGGACAGCGCACGAGCAGTACTTC
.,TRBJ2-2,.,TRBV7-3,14,CASSVAGGSGERFF,.
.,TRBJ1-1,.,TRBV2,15,CASSVYTGRGTEAFF,TGTGCCAGCAGTGTGTATACAGGGAGAGGAACTGAAGCTTTCTTT
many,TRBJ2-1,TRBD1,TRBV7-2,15,CASRPDRGPYNEQFF,TGTGCCAGCAGGCCAGACAGGGGGCCTTACAATGAGCAGTTCTTC
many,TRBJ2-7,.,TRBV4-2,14,CASSQGRGSYEQYF,TGTGCCAGCAGCCAAGGAAGGGGCTCCTACGAGCAGTACTTC
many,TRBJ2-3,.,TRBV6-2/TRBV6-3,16,CASRQDFASSTDTQYF,TGTGCCAGCAGACAAGACTTTGCCTCTAGCACAGATACGCAGTATTTT
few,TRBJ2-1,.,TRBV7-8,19,CASSLGGGVAETSYNGQFF,TGTGCCAGCAGCTTAGGTGGTGGGGTAGCGGAGACCTCCTACAATGGGCAATTCTTC
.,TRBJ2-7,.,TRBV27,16,CASSLGTRPRGDEQYF,TGTGCCAGCAGTTTGGGGACCAGGCCCCGCGGCGACGAGCAGTACTTC
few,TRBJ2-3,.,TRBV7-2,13,CASSYGASEGQYF,TGTGCCAGCAGCTACGGGGCTAGCGAGGGGCAGTATTTT
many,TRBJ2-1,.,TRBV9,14,CASSVVGAGNEQFF,TGTGCCAGCAGCGTAGTTGGGGCGGGGAATGAGCAGTTCTTC
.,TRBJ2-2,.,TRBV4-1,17,CASSQDIRDSNTGELFF,TGCGCCAGCAGCCAAGATATCCGCGACTCGAACACCGGGGAGCTGTTTTTT
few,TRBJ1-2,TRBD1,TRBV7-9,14,CASSRDRVGYGYTF,TGTGCCAGCTCCCGCGACAGGGTGGGCTATGGCTACACCTTC
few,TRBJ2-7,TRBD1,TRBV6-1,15,CASNTDRAPGYEQYF,TGTGCCAGCAACACGGACAGGGCCCCTGGGTATGAGCAGTACTTC
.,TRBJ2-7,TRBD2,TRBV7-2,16,CASSRLAGITYNEQYF,TGTGCCAGCAGCCGACTAGCGGGTATCACCTACAATGAGCAGTACTTC